These T cell receptor beta chains were read from a single sample in a study of cytomegalovirus exposure and HLA in healthy donors. Sequencing used immunoSEQ multiplex PCR; TCRdb keeps in-frame clones, though not all of them. The data show about 200,000 clones, 70% to 80% seen once. Specimen: PBMCs. These receptors were taken from a man in his forties or fifties in good health and CMV-seronegative. Each CDR3 is given with its conserved first and last residue. The D gene is left open where the match is weak. Rows may omit the clone size; those that give it use once, few, many or a size class.

j_call,d_call,clone_size,v_call,cdr3_aa,cdr3_nt
TRBJ1-5,-,-,TRBV7-8,CASSPSRGRNQPQHF,TGTGCCAGCAGCCCCTCTAGGGGCCGCAATCAGCCCCAGCATTTT
TRBJ2-1,-,once,TRBV14,CASSLRPSSYNEQFF,TGTGCCAGCAGTCTGAGGCCAAGCTCCTACAATGAGCAGTTCTTC
TRBJ2-2,-,-,TRBV29-1,CSVGGSFTTTGELFF,TGCAGCGTTGGCGGCTCCTTCACAACAACCGGGGAGCTGTTTTTT
TRBJ1-1,-,once,TRBV6-1,CASKPRSGHTEAFF,TGTGCCAGCAAACCTAGATCAGGGCACACTGAAGCTTTCTTT
TRBJ2-5,TRBD1,-,TRBV5-1,CASSGSRQGSETQYF,TGCGCCAGCAGTGGTTCGAGACAGGGGTCAGAGACCCAGTACTTC
TRBJ2-3,TRBD1,-,TRBV28,CASSPRTGSTDTQYF,TGTGCCAGCAGTCCCCGGACAGGGAGCACAGATACGCAGTATTTT
TRBJ1-1,TRBD1,-,TRBV6-5,CASSPTGGAEAFF,TGTGCCAGCAGTCCGACAGGGGGAGCTGAAGCTTTCTTT
TRBJ1-4,-,-,TRBV9,CASRRGEEGEKLFF,TGTGCCAGCAGGCGGGGGGAGGAGGGCGAAAAACTGTTTTTT
TRBJ2-3,TRBD1,-,TRBV19,CASSAWGTGADTQYF,TGTGCCAGTAGTGCCTGGGGAACAGGGGCCGATACGCAGTATTTT
TRBJ2-7,-,-,TRBV18,CASSLSGNSYEQYF,TGTGCCAGCTCACTCAGCGGCAACTCCTACGAGCAGTACTTC
TRBJ2-1,-,-,TRBV9,CASRRPLPGLASYNEQFF,TGTGCCAGCAGACGACCGCTACCTGGGCTTGCCTCCTACAATGAGCAGTTCTTC
TRBJ1-6,-,few,TRBV6-5,CASSYSGQANSPLHF,TGTGCCAGCAGTTACTCGGGACAAGCAAATTCACCCCTCCACTTT
TRBJ1-2,-,once,TRBV6-6,CASSSQEMGGRKHTF,TGTGCCAGCAGTTCCCAGGAGATGGGGGGACGGAAGCACACCTTC
TRBJ2-1,TRBD2,-,TRBV19,CASSIGTSGYNEQFF,TGTGCCAGTAGTATCGGGACTAGCGGGTACAATGAGCAGTTCTTC
TRBJ2-5,-,-,TRBV27,CASRGQHQETQYF,TGTGCCAGCAGAGGACAGCACCAAGAGACCCAGTACTTC
TRBJ2-1,-,-,TRBV6-6,CASRFGRGGNEQFF,TGTGCCAGCAGGTTCGGGAGAGGTGGTAATGAGCAGTTCTTC
TRBJ1-5,-,-,TRBV7-2,CASSAGGGWGYQPQHF,TGTGCCAGCAGCGCCGGGGGGGGTTGGGGATATCAGCCCCAGCATTTT
TRBJ2-3,TRBD2,-,TRBV18,CASSPAGGPIGDTQYF,TGTGCCAGCTCACCGGCGGGGGGGCCGATTGGAGATACGCAGTATTTT
TRBJ1-4,TRBD1,-,TRBV7-2,CASSQGAGPEKLFF,TGTGCCAGCAGCCAGGGGGCAGGTCCCGAAAAACTGTTTTTT
TRBJ2-7,TRBD2,-,TRBV4-1,CASSHRLAGVYEQYF,TGCGCCAGCAGCCATCGGCTAGCGGGAGTCTACGAGCAGTACTTC
TRBJ2-5,-,-,TRBV7-2,CASTPLGGQLQETQYF,TGTGCCAGCACCCCCCTGGGCGGACAACTCCAAGAGACCCAGTACTTC
TRBJ2-5,TRBD1,-,TRBV9,CASSEAGTGGETQYF,TGTGCCAGCAGCGAGGCAGGGACAGGAGGAGAGACCCAGTACTTC
TRBJ2-1,-,few,TRBV28,CASSRPISGQQFF,TGTGCCAGCAGTCGACCTATTAGCGGACAGCAGTTCTTC
TRBJ1-6,TRBD1,-,TRBV19,CASMGTGGADSPLHF,TGTGCCAGTATGGGGACAGGGGGCGCGGATTCACCCCTCCACTTT
TRBJ2-3,-,-,TRBV7-3,CASSSGRSGGPDTQYF,TGTGCCAGCAGCTCGGGTCGTTCGGGCGGGCCAGATACGCAGTATTTT
TRBJ2-1,-,-,TRBV18,CASSPPLISTYNEQFF,TGTGCCAGCTCACCACCCCTAATTAGTACCTACAATGAGCAGTTCTTC
TRBJ2-7,TRBD1,-,TRBV18,CASSPGHRGEEQYF,TGTGCCAGCTCACCGGGGCACAGGGGCGAAGAGCAGTACTTC
TRBJ2-7,TRBD2,-,TRBV27,CASSRAGTRSYEQYF,TGTGCCAGCAGTCGTGCCGGGACTAGAAGCTACGAGCAGTACTTC
TRBJ2-3,-,-,TRBV6-5,CASSYSNLPTRDTQYF,TGTGCCAGCAGTTACTCGAATTTGCCTACCCGGGATACGCAGTATTTT
TRBJ2-1,TRBD2,-,TRBV5-1,CASSTGGAEPPYNEQFF,TGCGCCAGCAGCACGGGGGGGGCGGAGCCCCCTTACAATGAGCAGTTCTTC
TRBJ2-5,-,-,TRBV6-7,CASSQQGEETQYF,TGTGCCAGCAGCCAACAAGGGGAAGAGACCCAGTACTTC
TRBJ1-5,TRBD1,-,TRBV28,CASRHQGARNQPQHF,TGTGCCAGCAGACACCAGGGGGCCCGGAATCAGCCCCAGCATTTT
TRBJ2-3,-,-,TRBV9,CASSGENTDTQYF,TGTGCCAGCAGCGGCGAAAACACAGATACGCAGTATTTT
TRBJ1-6,-,-,TRBV7-6,CASSPRQRNSPLHF,TGTGCCAGCAGCCCACGACAGCGCAATTCACCCCTCCACTTT
TRBJ2-3,-,-,TRBV7-6,CASSSRGGRRTTDTQYF,TGTGCCAGCAGCTCGCGAGGGGGTAGGCGGACCACAGATACGCAGTATTTT
TRBJ2-7,-,-,TRBV6-1,CASSEAFRSSYEQYF,TGTGCCAGCAGTGAAGCGTTTCGTAGCTCCTACGAGCAGTACTTC
TRBJ1-6,-,-,TRBV27,CASSFQGDSPLHF,TGTGCCAGCAGTTTCCAAGGGGATTCACCCCTCCACTTT
TRBJ2-7,TRBD2,-,TRBV5-1,CASSRTSGSYEQYF,TGCGCCAGCAGCCGGACTAGCGGCTCCTACGAGCAGTACTTC
TRBJ1-5,TRBD1,-,TRBV5-4,CASSFLDRGLGQPQHF,TGTGCCAGCAGCTTCCTGGACAGGGGGCTCGGTCAGCCCCAGCATTTT
TRBJ1-1,TRBD1,once,TRBV28,CASSLGGQGGTEAFF,TGTGCCAGCAGTTTGGGGGGACAGGGGGGCACTGAAGCTTTCTTT
TRBJ2-6,TRBD1,once,TRBV7-2,CASSTTGSGANVLTF,TGTGCCAGCAGCACGACAGGGTCCGGGGCCAACGTCCTGACTTTC
TRBJ2-1,-,-,TRBV5-1,CASSPPDFEQFF,TGCGCCAGCAGTCCCCCAGACTTTGAGCAGTTCTTC
TRBJ1-1,TRBD1,-,TRBV18,CASSIQRGLDTEAFF,TGTGCCAGCTCGATACAGAGGGGGCTGGACACTGAAGCTTTCTTT
TRBJ2-2,TRBD1,once,TRBV14,CASSQAGTANTGELFF,TGTGCCAGCAGCCAGGCCGGGACAGCGAACACCGGGGAGCTGTTTTTT
TRBJ2-7,-,-,TRBV5-5,CASSLAGVSNEQYF,TGTGCCAGCAGCTTGGCAGGGGTAAGCAACGAGCAGTACTTC